Sequencing of this T cell receptor (beta chain) was carried out in a study of blood T cell repertoires in COVID-19. Clones were read by immunoSEQ multiplex PCR, and TCRdb kept only the in-frame ones, dropping some. The data show some 150,000 clones, 80% to 90% seen once. The germline gives CDR1 LNHDA, CDR2 SQIVND (reference sequence). This CDR3 contains 13 residues. The V end was cut by 3 bases, the J end by 7 bases, with 13 bases between. This receptor was obtained from a man aged 70-80 years with acute or convalescent COVID-19. The genes are TRBV19 and TRBJ2-7, with a tentative D call TRBD1 (5 bases). Sequenced input: peripheral blood. CDR3 nucleotides: TGTGCCAGTAGTATTGGCAGGGATCGGGAGCAGTACTTC. Protein: CASSIGRDREQYF.